This is a list of T cell receptor beta chains from one sample in a study of blood T cell repertoires in COVID-19. Sequencing was performed with immunoSEQ multiplex PCR; in TCRdb, only in-frame clones are kept and a portion is missing. Of approximately 120,000 clones in the sample, roughly 84% are singletons; the top ten hold 7.9%. Sequencing used peripheral blood. Receptors originate from a woman at least 80 years old with active or convalescent COVID-19. Both conserved end residues are part of each CDR3. Each record gives: clone size, V gene, J gene, D gene, CDR3 protein, CDR3 DNA. A D gene is named only where the DNA matches it firmly. Expanded clones are given a class, and other clones once, few, many or no size at all.

clone_size: .; v_call: TRBV28; j_call: TRBJ2-1; d_call: .; cdr3_aa: CASSLWAGSSYNEQFF; cdr3_nt: TGTGCCAGCAGTTTGTGGGCCGGAAGCTCCTACAATGAGCAGTTCTTC
clone_size: .; v_call: TRBV3-1/TRBV3-2; j_call: TRBJ1-2; d_call: .; cdr3_aa: CASSPDRYGYTF; cdr3_nt: TGTGCCAGCAGCCCAGACAGGTATGGCTACACCTTC
clone_size: .; v_call: TRBV6-5; j_call: TRBJ2-3; d_call: TRBD2; cdr3_aa: CASSQGLAYDTQYF; cdr3_nt: TGTGCCAGCAGTCAGGGACTAGCGTATGATACGCAGTATTTT
clone_size: .; v_call: TRBV4-2; j_call: TRBJ2-2; d_call: .; cdr3_aa: CASSPIIGRNTGELFF; cdr3_nt: TGTGCCAGCAGCCCCATAATAGGGAGAAACACCGGGGAGCTGTTTTTT
clone_size: once; v_call: TRBV30; j_call: TRBJ2-2; d_call: TRBD2; cdr3_aa: CAWSSTGLAGASNTGELFF; cdr3_nt: TGTGCCTGGAGTTCTACGGGACTAGCGGGAGCGAGTAACACCGGGGAGCTGTTTTTT
clone_size: .; v_call: TRBV4-1; j_call: TRBJ1-1; d_call: TRBD1; cdr3_aa: CASSRPGGTEAFF; cdr3_nt: TGCGCCAGCAGCCGCCCAGGGGGGACTGAAGCTTTCTTT
clone_size: few; v_call: TRBV10-3; j_call: TRBJ2-5; d_call: .; cdr3_aa: CAISDRERTQYF; cdr3_nt: TGTGCCATCAGTGATCGCGAGCGGACCCAGTACTTC
clone_size: .; v_call: TRBV27; j_call: TRBJ1-6; d_call: TRBD1; cdr3_aa: CASSLIGRGIYNSPLHF; cdr3_nt: TGTGCCAGCAGTTTAATCGGCAGGGGGATTTATAATTCACCCCTCCACTTT
clone_size: .; v_call: TRBV10-1; j_call: TRBJ2-1; d_call: .; cdr3_aa: CASSEGGIFGVWNEQFF; cdr3_nt: TGCGCCAGCAGTGAGGGGGGGATTTTCGGAGTGTGGAATGAGCAGTTCTTC
clone_size: .; v_call: TRBV19; j_call: TRBJ1-5; d_call: .; cdr3_aa: CASSIRNRQGNQPQHF; cdr3_nt: TGTGCCAGTAGTATAAGAAACAGGCAGGGCAATCAGCCCCAGCATTTT
clone_size: .; v_call: TRBV12-3/TRBV12-4; j_call: TRBJ2-1; d_call: .; cdr3_aa: CASSFAPGNEQFF; cdr3_nt: TGTGCCAGCAGTTTTGCCCCGGGCAATGAGCAGTTCTTC
clone_size: .; v_call: TRBV19; j_call: TRBJ1-5; d_call: .; cdr3_aa: CASSTILWANNQPQHF; cdr3_nt: TGTGCCAGTAGTACAATCCTCTGGGCGAACAATCAGCCCCAGCATTTT
clone_size: .; v_call: TRBV2; j_call: TRBJ2-5; d_call: TRBD2; cdr3_aa: CASSGLAGRQETQYF; cdr3_nt: TGTGCCAGCAGTGGACTAGCGGGAAGGCAAGAGACCCAGTACTTC
clone_size: .; v_call: TRBV15; j_call: TRBJ2-3; d_call: .; cdr3_aa: CATSNFAGYTDTQYF; cdr3_nt: TGTGCCACCAGCAATTTTGCGGGGTACACAGATACGCAGTATTTT
clone_size: once; v_call: TRBV5-1; j_call: TRBJ2-7; d_call: TRBD2; cdr3_aa: CASSSTTSSGEQYF; cdr3_nt: TGCGCCAGCAGTTCGACGACTAGCTCGGGCGAGCAGTACTTC
clone_size: once; v_call: TRBV24-1; j_call: TRBJ1-1; d_call: TRBD1; cdr3_aa: CATSDLRDRGLRNVMFF; cdr3_nt: TGTGCCACCAGTGATTTGCGGGACAGGGGATTGCGGAACGTAATGTTCTTT
clone_size: once; v_call: TRBV18; j_call: TRBJ1-4; d_call: TRBD1; cdr3_aa: CASSPPGTGEKLFF; cdr3_nt: TGTGCCAGCTCTCCTCCCGGGACAGGTGAAAAACTGTTTTTT
clone_size: .; v_call: TRBV15; j_call: TRBJ1-5; d_call: .; cdr3_aa: CATSRDPLAPQHF; cdr3_nt: TGTGCCACCAGCAGAGATCCCCTGGCACCCCAGCATTTT
clone_size: .; v_call: TRBV5-1; j_call: TRBJ2-2; d_call: TRBD1; cdr3_aa: CASSWGPGQGTGELFF; cdr3_nt: TGCGCCAGCAGCTGGGGACCGGGACAGGGGACCGGGGAGCTGTTTTTT
clone_size: once; v_call: TRBV4-2; j_call: TRBJ2-7; d_call: TRBD2; cdr3_aa: CASSQDQGLAGALANIF; cdr3_nt: TGTGCCAGCAGCCAGGATCAAGGACTAGCGGGAGCCCTCGCGAACATTTTC
clone_size: once; v_call: TRBV6-5; j_call: TRBJ2-3; d_call: .; cdr3_aa: CASSIDTQYF; cdr3_nt: TGTGCCAGCAGCATTGATACGCAGTATTTT
clone_size: once; v_call: TRBV14; j_call: TRBJ2-2; d_call: TRBD2; cdr3_aa: CASSRRLAGNTGELFF; cdr3_nt: TGTGCCAGCAGCCGCAGACTAGCGGGGAACACCGGGGAGCTGTTTTTT
clone_size: .; v_call: TRBV14; j_call: TRBJ2-7; d_call: .; cdr3_aa: CASSLGGSSYEQYF; cdr3_nt: TGTGCCAGCAGCCTTGGGGGCAGTTCCTACGAGCAGTACTTC
clone_size: .; v_call: TRBV6-5; j_call: TRBJ2-4; d_call: .; cdr3_aa: CASSRQISNIQYF; cdr3_nt: TGTGCCAGCAGCCGACAGATATCAAACATTCAGTACTTC